This T cell receptor beta chain was recovered during a study of T cell repertoires in cytomegalovirus infection. Study-level information: Matching HLA type, along with CMV infection, was indicated by public TCR beta signatures.

TCRdb re-called the reads with MiXCR, one entry per CDR3 protein. The sample carries around 900,000 distinct CDR3 sequences, less than 35% recorded once. To note about this clonotype: The antigen is undetermined.

CDR3 length equals 16 residues. Germline V gives CDR1 SNHLY, CDR2 FYNNEI. Trimming left V 4 bases short and J 0 bases short, with 13 bases between. General study points: HLA-C-restricted CMV-specific TCR beta clonotypes prevailed in the ex vivo response.

The sequences come from cultured CD8+ T cells from PBMCs, collected from culture after CMV antigen stimulation. The chain is built from TRBV2 and TRBJ2-1, with D tentatively TRBD2 (6 bases). The origin of this receptor is a human donor in good health (CMV status not recorded). Some clones in this sample may be carry-over from other donors' samples. CDR3 bases: TGTGCCAGCAGTGTAGAAGGCGGGGTCTCCTACAATGAGCAGTTCTTC. As protein: CASSVEGGVSYNEQFF.